Sequencing of this T cell receptor (beta chain) was carried out in a study of tumor and adjacent non-tumor tissue in lung cancer. Study findings and constraints: Tumor TCR diversity, when higher, was linked to shorter survival. Compared with tumor, normal lung showed significantly lower TCR diversity. Normal lung showed higher cumulative top 100 clone frequency than tumor.

This CDR3 region has 15 residues. TCRbeta libraries were built with three rounds of nested PCR, modified from ARM-PCR. TCRdb independently ran MiXCR on the multiplex PCR reads; one entry per CDR3 protein. The sample has 70,000 to 90,000 distinct CDR3 sequences, 80% to 85% seen once. RNA was extracted from bulk tissue without any cell sorting. Newly diagnosed lung cancer patients had thoracic surgery in China, August–late 2014, without prior chemotherapy. This clonotype occurred once. The antigen is not known. A read error may produce the germline difference seen at one junction end. The chain links TRBV12-3 or TRBV12-4 to TRBJ1-5, with D uncertain. The source material was lung tumor tissue. The clonotype originates from a woman aged 50 to 60 with non-small cell lung cancer. As DNA, the CDR3 is TGTGCCAGCAAAACCGGCGCGGAGAGCAATCAGCCCCAGCAGTTT. Protein: CASKTGAESNQPQQF.